Below, one TCR beta chain is given with its context. Its cognate antigen is unknown. Over chemoradiotherapy, repertoires were sampled more than once. Germline assignment: CDR1 MGHRA and CDR2 YSYEKL. The CDR3 has 15 residues. Unmatched junction bases numbered 9, after V lost 8 bases and J lost 2 bases. The data stem from a study of chemoradiotherapy in HPV16-positive cancers. On the study more broadly: Functional T-cell assays on a couple of HPV16-positive patients' cells defined candidate HPV-specific clones and common TCR motifs.

Generated by immunoSEQ multiplex PCR, the TCRdb table keeps only in-frame clones and is missing some. Of about 27,000 clones listed, over 85% were seen once; the top ten hold 15% to 20%. Findings and limits, study-wide: Candidate HPV-specific clones and E7-related TCR motifs grew in tumor during treatment. In HPV16-positive patients, HPV-responsive T-cell expansion tracked better recurrence-free survival.

This chain links TRBV4-1 with TRBJ2-3; TRBD2 matches 8 bases. The origin of this receptor is a human donor with HPV-associated anogenital cancer. The sequences come from blood, collected from a patient who underwent chemoradiotherapy. The CDR3 loop reads CASAGGGGITDTQYF. The CDR3 bases are TGCGCCAGCGCGGGGGGCGGGGGAATCACAGATACGCAGTATTTT.